This record looks at one T cell receptor beta chain sequence and its context. The antigen is undetermined. Per sorted-subset replicate PCR, input was around 200 ng DNA, representing roughly 29,000 T cell genomes. The table came from immunoSEQ multiplex PCR; TCRdb's copy has only in-frame clones and leaves some out. The data show around 1,900,000 clones, just over 90% seen once. This sample stems from a study of shared clonotypes between healthy human individuals. The overall study: Each donor's CD4 naive and CD4 memory cells filled three plates apiece, CD8 naive two, and CD8 memory one. Study-wide points: Larger estimated richness was generally seen in naive subsets than in memory subsets.

Selected positively for CCR7 and CD45RO-negative, naive CD8 cells excluded terminally differentiated effector memory CD45RA+ cells. Per germline, CDR1 LGHNA and CDR2 YSLEER. CDR3 length: 16 residues. The germline V and J ends were trimmed by 3 bases and 8 bases, with 20 bases remaining between them. The V call is TRBV4-3, the J call TRBJ2-1, with D unclear. This sequence was found in a man aged 18-30 years in good health. Some clones in this sample may be carry-over from other donors' samples. The sequenced sample consisted of naive CD8+ T cells from PBMCs. The CDR3 DNA reads as TGCGCCAGCAGCCAGGGCCTAATCGGTAGCATGCATGAGCAGTTCTTC. Protein product: CASSQGLIGSMHEQFF.